This T cell receptor (beta chain) stems from a study of control samples from healthy donors and cancer patients. J lost 3 bases, V lost 1 base, and 8 bases had no gene match. The V gene's germline CDR1 is LGHNA and CDR2 YNFKEQ. This CDR3 spans 16 amino acids. The sample holds a few counts of this clone. Generated by immunoSEQ multiplex PCR, the TCRdb table keeps only in-frame clones and is missing some. This sample has some 28,000 clones, with approximately 87% found just once. What was sequenced was PBMCs. The chain combines TRBV4-2 with TRBJ1-1, with 7 bases that match TRBD1. The TCR was taken from a woman aged 40 to 49 with lung cancer. For the CDR3, the DNA is TGTGCCAGCAGCCAAGGAAGGGAGGGGGCCGACACTGAAGCTTTCTTT. It encodes CASSQGREGADTEAFF.